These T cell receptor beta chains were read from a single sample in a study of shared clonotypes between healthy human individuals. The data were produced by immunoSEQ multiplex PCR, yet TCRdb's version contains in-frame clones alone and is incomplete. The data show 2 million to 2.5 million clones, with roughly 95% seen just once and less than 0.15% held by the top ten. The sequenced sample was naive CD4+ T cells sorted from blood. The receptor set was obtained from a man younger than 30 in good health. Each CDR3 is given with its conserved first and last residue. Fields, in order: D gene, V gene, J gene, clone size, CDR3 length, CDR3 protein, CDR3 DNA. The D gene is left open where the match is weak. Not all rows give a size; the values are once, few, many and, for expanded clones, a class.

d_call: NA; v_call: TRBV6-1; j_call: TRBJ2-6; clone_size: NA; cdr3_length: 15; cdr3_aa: CASRPDTSGANVLTF; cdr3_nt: TGTGCCAGCAGACCCGACACCTCTGGGGCCAACGTCCTGACTTTC
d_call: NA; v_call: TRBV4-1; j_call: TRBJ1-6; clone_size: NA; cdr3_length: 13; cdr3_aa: CASSPPLEPPLHF; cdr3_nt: TGCGCCAGCAGCCCCCCCTTGGAGCCACCCCTCCACTTT
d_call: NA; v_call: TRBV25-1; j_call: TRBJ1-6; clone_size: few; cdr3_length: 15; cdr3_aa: CASSATGIHNSPLHF; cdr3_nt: TGTGCCAGCAGTGCCACAGGGATCCATAATTCACCCCTCCACTTT
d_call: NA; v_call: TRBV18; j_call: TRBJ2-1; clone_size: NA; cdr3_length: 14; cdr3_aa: CASSIGELEGEQFF; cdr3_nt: TGTGCCAGCTCTATCGGAGAGCTGGAGGGTGAGCAGTTCTTC
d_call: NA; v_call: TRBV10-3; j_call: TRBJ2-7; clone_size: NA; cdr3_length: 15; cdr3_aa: CAISESEGLAYEQYF; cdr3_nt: TGTGCCATCAGTGAGTCCGAGGGGCTCGCTTACGAGCAGTACTTC
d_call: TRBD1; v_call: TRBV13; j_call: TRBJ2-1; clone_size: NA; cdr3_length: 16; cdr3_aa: CASSLELGGAYNEQFF; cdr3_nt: TGTGCCAGCAGCTTAGAACTAGGGGGCGCCTACAATGAGCAGTTCTTC
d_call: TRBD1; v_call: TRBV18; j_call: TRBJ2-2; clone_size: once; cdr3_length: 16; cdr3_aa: CASSPPDRVNTGELFF; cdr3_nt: TGTGCCAGCTCACCACCTGACAGGGTGAACACCGGGGAGCTGTTTTTT
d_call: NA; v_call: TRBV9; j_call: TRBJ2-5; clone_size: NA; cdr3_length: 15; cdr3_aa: CASSVTTGPQGSQYF; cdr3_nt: TGTGCCAGCAGCGTCACTACAGGGCCTCAAGGGTCCCAGTACTTC
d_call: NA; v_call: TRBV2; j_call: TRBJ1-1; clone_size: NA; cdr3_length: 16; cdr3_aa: CASSETPQGGGTEAFF; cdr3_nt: TGTGCCAGCAGTGAGACCCCACAGGGCGGGGGCACTGAAGCTTTCTTT
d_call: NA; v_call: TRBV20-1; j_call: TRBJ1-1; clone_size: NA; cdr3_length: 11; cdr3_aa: CSARGPTGAFF; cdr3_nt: TGCAGTGCTAGAGGCCCGACGGGGGCTTTCTTT
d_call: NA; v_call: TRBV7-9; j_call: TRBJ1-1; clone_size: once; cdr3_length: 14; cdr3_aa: CASSLGQKNTEAFF; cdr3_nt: TGTGCCAGCAGCCTAGGACAGAAGAACACTGAAGCTTTCTTT
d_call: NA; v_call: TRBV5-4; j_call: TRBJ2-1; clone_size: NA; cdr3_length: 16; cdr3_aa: CASSPGREFSYNEQFF; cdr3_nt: TGTGCCAGCAGCCCGGGACGGGAGTTCTCCTACAATGAGCAGTTCTTC
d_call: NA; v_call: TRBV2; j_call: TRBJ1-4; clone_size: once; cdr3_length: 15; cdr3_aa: CASSEVTGGREKLFF; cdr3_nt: TGTGCCAGCAGTGAAGTCACTGGGGGCAGAGAAAAACTGTTTTTT
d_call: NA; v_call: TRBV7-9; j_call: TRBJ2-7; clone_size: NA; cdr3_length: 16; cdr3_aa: CASSLALRASSYEQYF; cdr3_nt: TGTGCCAGCAGCTTAGCTCTAAGGGCTAGCTCCTACGAGCAGTACTTC
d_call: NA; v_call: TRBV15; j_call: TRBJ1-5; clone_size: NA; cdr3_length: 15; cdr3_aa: CATSSPASSNQPQHF; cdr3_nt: TGTGCCACCAGCAGCCCCGCCTCCTCTAACCAGCCCCAGCATTTT
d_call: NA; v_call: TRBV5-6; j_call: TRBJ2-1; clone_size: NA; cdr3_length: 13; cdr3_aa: CASSRRRENEQFF; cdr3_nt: TGTGCCAGCAGCCGTCGACGGGAAAATGAGCAGTTCTTC
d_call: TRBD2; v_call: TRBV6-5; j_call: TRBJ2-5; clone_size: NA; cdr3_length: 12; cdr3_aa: CASSRTSGEQYF; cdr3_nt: TGTGCCAGCAGTCGGACTAGCGGAGAGCAGTACTTC
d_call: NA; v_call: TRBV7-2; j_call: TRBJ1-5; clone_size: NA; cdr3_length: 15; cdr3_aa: CASSLESGVEQPQHF; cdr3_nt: TGTGCCAGCAGCTTAGAATCGGGGGTCGAGCAGCCCCAGCATTTT
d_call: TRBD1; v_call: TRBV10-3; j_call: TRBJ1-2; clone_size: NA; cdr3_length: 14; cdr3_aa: CAISEGTGGFGYTF; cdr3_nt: TGTGCCATCAGTGAGGGGACAGGGGGCTTCGGCTACACCTTC
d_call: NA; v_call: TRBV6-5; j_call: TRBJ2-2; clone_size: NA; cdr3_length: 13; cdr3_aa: CASSPGLTGELFF; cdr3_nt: TGTGCCAGCAGCCCTGGGCTCACCGGGGAGCTGTTTTTT
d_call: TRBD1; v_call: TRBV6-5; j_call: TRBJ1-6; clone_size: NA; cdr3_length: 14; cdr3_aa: CASPKGQENSPLHF; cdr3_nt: TGTGCCAGCCCAAAGGGACAGGAGAATTCACCCCTCCACTTT
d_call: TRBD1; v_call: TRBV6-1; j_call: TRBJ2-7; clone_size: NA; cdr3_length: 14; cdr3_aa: CASRGYGQGYEQYF; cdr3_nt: TGTGCCAGCAGAGGTTACGGACAGGGCTACGAGCAGTACTTC
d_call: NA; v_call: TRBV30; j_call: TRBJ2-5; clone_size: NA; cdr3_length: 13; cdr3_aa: CAWSRQGGETQYF; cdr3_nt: TGTGCCTGGAGTAGGCAGGGGGGGGAGACCCAGTACTTC
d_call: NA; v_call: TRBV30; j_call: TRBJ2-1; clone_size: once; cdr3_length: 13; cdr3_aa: CAWTAGPYNEQFF; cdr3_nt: TGTGCCTGGACCGCGGGGCCCTACAATGAGCAGTTCTTC
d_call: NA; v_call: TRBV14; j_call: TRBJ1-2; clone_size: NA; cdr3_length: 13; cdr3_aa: CASSQAPGYGYTF; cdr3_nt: TGTGCCAGCAGCCAAGCCCCAGGTTATGGCTACACCTTC
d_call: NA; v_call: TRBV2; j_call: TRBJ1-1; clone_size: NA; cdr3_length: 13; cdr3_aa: CASSAEMNTEAFF; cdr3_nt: TGTGCCAGCAGTGCGGAGATGAACACTGAAGCTTTCTTT
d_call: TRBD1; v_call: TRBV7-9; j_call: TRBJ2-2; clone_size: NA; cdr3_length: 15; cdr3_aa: CASSLSGQLTGELFF; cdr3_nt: TGTGCCAGCAGCTTATCGGGACAGCTGACCGGGGAGCTGTTTTTT
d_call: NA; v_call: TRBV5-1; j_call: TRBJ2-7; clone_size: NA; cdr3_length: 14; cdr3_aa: CASSLALGGYEQYF; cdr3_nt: TGCGCCAGCAGCTTGGCCCTGGGCGGATACGAGCAGTACTTC
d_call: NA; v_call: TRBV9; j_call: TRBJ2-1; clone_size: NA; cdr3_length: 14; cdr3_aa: CASSVGGSYNEQFF; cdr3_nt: TGTGCCAGCAGCGTAGGTGGGTCCTACAATGAGCAGTTCTTC
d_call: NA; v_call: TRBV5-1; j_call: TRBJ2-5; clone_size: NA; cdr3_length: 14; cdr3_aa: CASSLGQGEETQYF; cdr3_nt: TGCGCCAGCAGCCTGGGGCAGGGAGAAGAGACCCAGTACTTC
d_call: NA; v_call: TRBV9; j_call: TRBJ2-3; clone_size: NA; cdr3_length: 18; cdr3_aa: CASSLTPAQGEVGDTQYF; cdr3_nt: TGTGCCAGCAGCTTAACCCCGGCTCAGGGTGAGGTCGGAGATACGCAGTATTTT
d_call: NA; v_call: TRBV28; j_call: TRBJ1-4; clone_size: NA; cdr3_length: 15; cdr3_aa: CASSFSRALNEKLFF; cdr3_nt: TGTGCCAGCAGTTTTAGCAGGGCCCTTAATGAAAAACTGTTTTTT
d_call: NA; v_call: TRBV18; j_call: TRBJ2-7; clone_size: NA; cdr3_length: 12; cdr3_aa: CASSPTTNEQYF; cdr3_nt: TGTGCCAGCTCACCAACCACGAACGAGCAGTACTTC
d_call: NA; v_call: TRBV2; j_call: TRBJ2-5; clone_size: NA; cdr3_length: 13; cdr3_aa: CASRGDKQETQYF; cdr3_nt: TGTGCCAGCAGGGGGGACAAACAAGAGACCCAGTACTTC
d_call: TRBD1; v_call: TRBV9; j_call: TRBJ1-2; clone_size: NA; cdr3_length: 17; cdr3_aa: CASTGSAGTGINYGYTF; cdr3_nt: TGTGCCAGCACCGGGTCTGCAGGGACAGGAATTAACTATGGCTACACCTTC
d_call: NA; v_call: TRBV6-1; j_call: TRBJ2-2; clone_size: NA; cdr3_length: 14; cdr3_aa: CASRIRGPTGELFF; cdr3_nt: TGTGCCAGCAGGATTAGGGGACCAACCGGGGAGCTGTTTTTT